The present T cell receptor (beta chain) was sequenced within a study of T cell changes during pregnancy in multiple sclerosis. Clones were sequenced by immunoSEQ multiplex PCR, and TCRdb holds only the in-frame ones, with some missing. The sample carries about 50,000 clones, around nine tenths recorded once. Germline V CDR1 and CDR2: SGHVS, FNYEAQ. The CDR3 consists of 15 residues. V was shortened by 1 base and J by 0 bases, with 9 bases between the two germline ends. This chain links TRBV7-6 with TRBJ1-1; tentative D call: TRBD1 (5 bases). Sequencing used CD4+ T cells from peripheral blood mononuclear cells, obtained in the second trimester of pregnancy. This TCR derives from a female donor with multiple sclerosis, enrolled in a pregnancy study. The CDR3, as DNA: TGTGCCAGCAGCTTAGATGCAGGGTTGAACACTGAAGCTTTCTTT. Translating it yields CASSLDAGLNTEAFF.